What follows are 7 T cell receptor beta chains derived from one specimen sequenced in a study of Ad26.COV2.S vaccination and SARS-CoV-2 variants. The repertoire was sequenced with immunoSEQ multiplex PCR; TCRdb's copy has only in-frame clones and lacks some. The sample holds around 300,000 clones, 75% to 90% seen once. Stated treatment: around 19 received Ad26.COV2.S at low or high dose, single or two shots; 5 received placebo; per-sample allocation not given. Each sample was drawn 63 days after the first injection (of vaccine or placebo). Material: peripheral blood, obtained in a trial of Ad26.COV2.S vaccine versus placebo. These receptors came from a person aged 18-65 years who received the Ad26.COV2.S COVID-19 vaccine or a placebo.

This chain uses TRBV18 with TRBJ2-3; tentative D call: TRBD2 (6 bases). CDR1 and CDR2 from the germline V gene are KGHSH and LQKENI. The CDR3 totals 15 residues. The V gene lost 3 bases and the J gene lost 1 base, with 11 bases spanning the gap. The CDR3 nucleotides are TGTGCCAGCTCACCGGGACTGGGGGGCACAGATACGCAGTATTTT. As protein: CASSPGLGGTDTQYF. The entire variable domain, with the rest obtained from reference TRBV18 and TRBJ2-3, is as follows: NAGVMQNPRHLVRRRGQEARLRCSPMKGHSHVYWYRQLPEEGLKFMVYLQKENIIDESGMPKERFSAEFPKEGPSILRIQQVVRGDSAAYFCASSPGLGGTDTQYFGPGTRLTVL.

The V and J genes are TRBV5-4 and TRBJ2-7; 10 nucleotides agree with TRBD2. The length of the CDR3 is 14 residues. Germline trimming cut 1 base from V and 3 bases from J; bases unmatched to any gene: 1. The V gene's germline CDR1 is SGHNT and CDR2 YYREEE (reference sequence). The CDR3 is CASSLTSGNYEQYF. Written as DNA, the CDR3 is TGTGCCAGCAGCTTGACTAGCGGGAACTACGAGCAGTACTTC.

CDR3 sequence (DNA): TGCGCCAGCAGCCCAATAACAGTGAACACTGAAGCTTTCTTT. Its translation: CASSPITVNTEAFF. This sequence joins TRBV4-1 and TRBJ1-1; D is undetermined. This CDR3 region has 14 residues. V dropped 4 bases and J dropped 0 bases, with 9 bases sitting between them. Germline CDR1 MGHRA, CDR2 YSYEKL.

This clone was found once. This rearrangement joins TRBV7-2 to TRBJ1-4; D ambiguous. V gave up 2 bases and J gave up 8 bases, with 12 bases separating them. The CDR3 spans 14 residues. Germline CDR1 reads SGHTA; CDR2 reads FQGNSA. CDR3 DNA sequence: TGTGCCAGCAGCTTAAGATTTGCGGGAGAAAAACTGTTTTTT. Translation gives CASSLRFAGEKLFF.

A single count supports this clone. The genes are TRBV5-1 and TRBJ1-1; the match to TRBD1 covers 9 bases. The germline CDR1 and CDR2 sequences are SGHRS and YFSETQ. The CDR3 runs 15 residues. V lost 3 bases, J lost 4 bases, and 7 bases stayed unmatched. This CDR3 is CASSSGTGWGTEAFF. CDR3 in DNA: TGCGCCAGCAGCTCCGGGACAGGGTGGGGCACTGAAGCTTTCTTT.

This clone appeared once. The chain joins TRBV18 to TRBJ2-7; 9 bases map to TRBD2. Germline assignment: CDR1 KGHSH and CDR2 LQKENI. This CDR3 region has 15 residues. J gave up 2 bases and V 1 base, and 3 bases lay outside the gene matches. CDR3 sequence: CASSPQREVPYEQYF. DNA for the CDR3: TGTGCCAGCTCACCACAGCGGGAGGTCCCCTACGAGCAGTACTTC. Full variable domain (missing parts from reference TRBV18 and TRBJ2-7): NAGVMQNPRHLVRRRGQEARLRCSPMKGHSHVYWYRQLPEEGLKFMVYLQKENIIDESGMPKERFSAEFPKEGPSILRIQQVVRGDSAAYFCASSPQREVPYEQYFGPGTRLTVT.

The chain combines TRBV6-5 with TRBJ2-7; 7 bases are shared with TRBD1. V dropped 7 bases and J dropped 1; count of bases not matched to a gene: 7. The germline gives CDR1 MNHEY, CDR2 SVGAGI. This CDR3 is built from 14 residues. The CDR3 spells CASTPTGPSYEQYF. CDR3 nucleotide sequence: TGTGCCAGCACGCCGACAGGGCCATCCTACGAGCAGTACTTC.